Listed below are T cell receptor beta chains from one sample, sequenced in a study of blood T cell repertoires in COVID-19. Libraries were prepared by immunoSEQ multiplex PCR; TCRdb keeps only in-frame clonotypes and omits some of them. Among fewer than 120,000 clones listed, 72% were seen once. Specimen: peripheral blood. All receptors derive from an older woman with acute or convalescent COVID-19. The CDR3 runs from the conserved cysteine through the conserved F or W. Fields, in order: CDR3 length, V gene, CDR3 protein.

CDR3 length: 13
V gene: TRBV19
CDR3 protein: CASTGGPGNTIYF

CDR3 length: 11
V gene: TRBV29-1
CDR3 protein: CSASGNSEAFF

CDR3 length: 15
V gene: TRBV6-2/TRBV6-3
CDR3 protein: CASSATGVRGHEQFF

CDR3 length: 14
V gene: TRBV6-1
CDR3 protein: CASSEVLGNYGYTF

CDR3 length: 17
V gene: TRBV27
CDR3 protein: CASSDTTGTDSNQPQHF

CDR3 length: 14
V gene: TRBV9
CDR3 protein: CASERVTPGYGYTF

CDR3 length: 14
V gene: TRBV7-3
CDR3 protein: CASSPGLASDTQYF

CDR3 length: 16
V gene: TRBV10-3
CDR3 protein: CAISPWGGRSNQPQHF

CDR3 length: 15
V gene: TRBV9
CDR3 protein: CASSKGLTSTDTQYF

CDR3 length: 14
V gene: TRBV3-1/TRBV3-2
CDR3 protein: CASSQRVRRDGYTF

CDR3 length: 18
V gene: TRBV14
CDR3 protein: CASSKGSIRGNYNSPLHF

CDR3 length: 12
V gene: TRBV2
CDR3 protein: CASTRNYNEQFF

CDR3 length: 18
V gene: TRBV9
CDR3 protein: CASSPLTSGGTFTDTQYF

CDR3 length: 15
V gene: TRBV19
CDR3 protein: CASSIRGDGNTEAFF

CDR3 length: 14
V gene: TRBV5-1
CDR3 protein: CASSPGTGSYEQYF

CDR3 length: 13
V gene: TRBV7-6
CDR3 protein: CASSLDAGYGYTF